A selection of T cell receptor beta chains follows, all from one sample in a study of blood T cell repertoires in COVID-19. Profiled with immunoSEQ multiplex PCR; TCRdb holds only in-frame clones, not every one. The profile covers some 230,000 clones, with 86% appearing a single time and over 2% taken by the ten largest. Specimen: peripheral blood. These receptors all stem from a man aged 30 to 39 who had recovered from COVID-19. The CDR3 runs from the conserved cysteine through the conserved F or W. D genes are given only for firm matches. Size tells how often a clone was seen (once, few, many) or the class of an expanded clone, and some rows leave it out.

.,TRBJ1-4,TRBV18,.,TGTGCCAGCTCACCTAGTTTTGCAACTAATGAAAAACTGTTTTTT,CASSPSFATNEKLFF
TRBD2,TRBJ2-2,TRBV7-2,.,TGTGCCAGCACCCTCGGGGGGGGCGCGAACACCGGGGAGCTGTTTTTT,CASTLGGGANTGELFF
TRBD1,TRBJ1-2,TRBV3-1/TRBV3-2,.,TGTGCCAGCAGCCAACTCAAGGACAGGCCCTATGGCTACACCTTC,CASSQLKDRPYGYTF
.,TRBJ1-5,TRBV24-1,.,TGTGCCACCAGTGATTTCGCGAGCAATCAGCCCCAGCATTTT,CATSDFASNQPQHF
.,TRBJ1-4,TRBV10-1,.,TGCGCCAGCAGTCCGACAGCAACTAATGAAAAACTGTTTTTT,CASSPTATNEKLFF
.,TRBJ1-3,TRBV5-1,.,TGCGCCAGCAGCTTCACCCCCTCGGACAGACGGGGCACCATATATTTT,CASSFTPSDRRGTIYF
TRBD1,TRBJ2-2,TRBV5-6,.,TGTGCCAGCAGCCCACCTATGGGACAGGGGGCCGGCGGGGAGCTGTTTTTT,CASSPPMGQGAGGELFF
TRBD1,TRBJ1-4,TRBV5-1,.,TGCGCCAGCAGCGGGCCCGGGACAGGTGAAAAACTGTTTTTT,CASSGPGTGEKLFF
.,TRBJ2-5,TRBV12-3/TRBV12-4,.,TGTGCCAGCAGTTTATACGGAGAGACCCAGTACTTC,CASSLYGETQYF
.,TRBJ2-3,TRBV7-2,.,TGTGCCAGCAGCTTGGCGGGACCCAACACAGATACGCAGTATTTT,CASSLAGPNTDTQYF
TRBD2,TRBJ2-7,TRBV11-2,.,TGTGCCAGCAGCCCCATAGCGGGGGGCCCCTACGAGCAGTACTTC,CASSPIAGGPYEQYF
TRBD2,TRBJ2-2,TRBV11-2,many,TGTGCCAGCAGCGCCCTAGCGGTGAACACCGGGGAGCTGTTTTTT,CASSALAVNTGELFF
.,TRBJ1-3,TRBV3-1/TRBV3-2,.,TGTGCCAGCAGCCCCAGACAGGACCCCTACTCTGGAAACACCATATATTTT,CASSPRQDPYSGNTIYF
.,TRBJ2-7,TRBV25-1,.,TGTGCCAGCAGTGGCTGGGGGGGGCGTACGGAATACGAGCAGTACTTC,CASSGWGGRTEYEQYF
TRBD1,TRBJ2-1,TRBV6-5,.,TGTGCCAGCACCCGGGACAGGGAGTACAATGAGCAGTTCTTC,CASTRDREYNEQFF
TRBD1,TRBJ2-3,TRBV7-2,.,TGTGCCAGCAGCCAGGGGGAGTGGGGTGCGCAGTATTTT,CASSQGEWGAQYF
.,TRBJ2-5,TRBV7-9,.,TGTGCCAGTAGGGGGACGTACCAAGAGACCCAGTACTTC,CASRGTYQETQYF
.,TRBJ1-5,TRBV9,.,TGTGCCAGCAGCCCCAGGGGAGGGGTCGATGATCAGCCCCAGCATTTT,CASSPRGGVDDQPQHF
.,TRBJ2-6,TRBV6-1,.,TGTGCCAGCAGTGAGCTAGCAACCGGGGCCAACGTCCTGACTTTC,CASSELATGANVLTF
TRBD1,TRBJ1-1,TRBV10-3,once,TGTGCCATCAGGGGGACAGGGGAGTCTGAAGCTTTCTTT,CAIRGTGESEAFF
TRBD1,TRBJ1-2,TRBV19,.,TGTGCCAGTAGTGAGAACGCCGGGACAGCCTCCTATGGCTACACCTTC,CASSENAGTASYGYTF
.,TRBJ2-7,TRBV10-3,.,TGTGCCATCAGTGAGTCTAACACCTACGAGCAGTACTTC,CAISESNTYEQYF
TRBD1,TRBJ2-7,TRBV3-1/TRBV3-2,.,TGTGCCAGCAGCCAAGGGAGGACAGGCCATTCTTCCGAGCAGTACTTC,CASSQGRTGHSSEQYF
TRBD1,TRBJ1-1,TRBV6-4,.,TGTGCCAGCAGTAATTTCAGGGGGCACGGTTGTGAAGCTTTCTTT,CASSNFRGHGCEAFF
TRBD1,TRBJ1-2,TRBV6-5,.,TGTGCCAGCAGTTGGACAGGGGGCTATGGCTACACCTTC,CASSWTGGYGYTF
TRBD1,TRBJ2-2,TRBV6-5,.,TGTGCCAGCAGTTCTGTGACAGGGTATACCGGGGAGCTGTTTTTT,CASSSVTGYTGELFF
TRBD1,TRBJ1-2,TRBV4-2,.,TGTGCCAGCAGCCAATCGACAGGGGGTTATGGCTACACCTTC,CASSQSTGGYGYTF
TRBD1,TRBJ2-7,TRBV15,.,TGTGCCACCAGCAGAGGACGGGACAGGGGGCAATACGAGCAGTACTTC,CATSRGRDRGQYEQYF
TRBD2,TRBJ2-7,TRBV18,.,TGTGCCAGCTCACCAAGTCCTAGCGGGGGGCGGGAGCAGTACTTC,CASSPSPSGGREQYF
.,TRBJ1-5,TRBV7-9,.,TGTGCCAGCAGCTTAGTATCCCGACAGTATAGCAATCAGCCCCAGCATTTT,CASSLVSRQYSNQPQHF
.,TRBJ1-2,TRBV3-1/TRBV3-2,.,TGTGCCAGCAGCCAAGTCCCGAGCCACTATGGCTACACCTTC,CASSQVPSHYGYTF
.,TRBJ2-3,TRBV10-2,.,TGCGCCAGCAGTGCTGCTCAGTTGCTAGCGACGTCGAATACGCAGTATTTT,CASSAAQLLATSNTQYF
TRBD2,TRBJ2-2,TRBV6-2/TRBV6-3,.,TGTGCCAGCAGTTCCAGACTAGCGGGGCCCAATCCCGGTCCCGGGGAGCTGTTTTTT,CASSSRLAGPNPGPGELFF
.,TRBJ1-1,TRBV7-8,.,TGTGCCAGCAGCTTAGTACAGGGCGGCGGGAACACTGAAGCTTTCTTT,CASSLVQGGGNTEAFF
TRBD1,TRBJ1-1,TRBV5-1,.,TGCGCCAGCACTACAGGGGACAACACTGAAGCTTTCTTT,CASTTGDNTEAFF
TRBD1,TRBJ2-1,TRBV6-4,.,TGTGCCAGCAGTGACCCAGGGACAGGGCGAGATGAGCAGTTCTTC,CASSDPGTGRDEQFF
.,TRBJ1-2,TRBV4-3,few,TGCGCCAGCAGCCAAGAAGTCCCACAGGCGAGGATGGGGTATGGCTACACCTTC,CASSQEVPQARMGYGYTF
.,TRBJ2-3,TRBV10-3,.,TGTGCCACCAGACTTCCCGGGGGAGATACGCAGTATTTT,CATRLPGGDTQYF
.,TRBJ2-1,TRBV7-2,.,TGTGCCAGCAGCTTAGCTTCCGGGGGATGGGAGCAGTTCTTC,CASSLASGGWEQFF
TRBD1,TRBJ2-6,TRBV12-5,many,TGTGCTAGTGGTGTTACAGGGGCTGGGGCCAACGTCCTGACTTTC,CASGVTGAGANVLTF
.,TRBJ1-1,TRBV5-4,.,TGTGCCAGCAGCCCCCCTGGAACAGCCATGAACACTGAAGCTTTCTTT,CASSPPGTAMNTEAFF
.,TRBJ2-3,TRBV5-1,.,TGCGCCAGCAGCTCACTAGGGGATACGCAGTATTTT,CASSSLGDTQYF
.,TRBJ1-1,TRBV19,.,TGTGCCACCGGGGAACGGGACACTGAAGCTTTCTTT,CATGERDTEAFF
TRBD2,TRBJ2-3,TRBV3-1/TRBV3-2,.,TGTGCCAGCAGCCAAGGGGAAGCGGGGGGGCGGACGCAGTATTTT,CASSQGEAGGRTQYF
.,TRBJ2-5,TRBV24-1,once,TGTGCCACCAGTGATGTCCCGGGGCAAGAGACCCAGTACTTC,CATSDVPGQETQYF
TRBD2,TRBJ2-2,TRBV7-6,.,TGTGCCAGCAGCTTTAGCGGGGGGGCGAACACCGGGGAGCTGTTTTTT,CASSFSGGANTGELFF
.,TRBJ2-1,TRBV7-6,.,TGTGCCAGCAGCTTAGTGAGTAATGAGCAGTTCTTC,CASSLVSNEQFF
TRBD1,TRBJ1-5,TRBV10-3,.,TGTGCCATCAGTGAGTCGGAGGGGGCCCAGCGGGCCCAGCATTTT,CAISESEGAQRAQHF
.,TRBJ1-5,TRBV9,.,TGTGCCAGCAGCTCTTCGACAGGCGGTCAGCCCCAGCATTTT,CASSSSTGGQPQHF